A single sample gave rise to the 24 T cell receptor beta chains below, sequenced in a study of T cell responses to AZD1222 COVID-19 vaccine. This table comes from immunoSEQ multiplex PCR, and its TCRdb copy is limited to in-frame clones, with some not included. In the table there are more than 95,000 clones, about 90% of which are singletons. The sequenced sample was peripheral blood, obtained on day 0 of AZD1222 vaccination. These receptors came from an adult in good health.

The chain combines TRBV12-3 or TRBV12-4 with TRBJ1-2; D unclear. The CDR3 is 13 residues long. Trimming took off 3 bases at V and 3 bases at J, with 8 bases between the two ends. In DNA, the CDR3 is TGTGCCAGCAGTTTTTCCCAGGACTATGGCTACACCTTC. Amino acids: CASSFSQDYGYTF.

V usage is TRBV19 and J usage is TRBJ1-2, with 10 bases identical to TRBD1. Losses at the gene ends were 9 bases for V and 2 bases for J; bases not matched to a gene: 12. The germline V gene has CDR1 LNHDA and CDR2 SQIVND (reference sequence). This CDR3 spans 16 amino acids. Here the CDR3 reads CASRGVDRGRNYGYTF. In DNA, the CDR3 is TGTGCCAGCAGAGGCGTTGACAGGGGGCGAAACTATGGCTACACCTTC.

This rearrangement joins TRBV6-5 to TRBJ2-2, with no clear D. Trimming removed 7 bases at V and 6 bases at J, with 12 bases between. Germline-derived CDR1 and CDR2 are MNHEY and SVGAGI. The CDR3 is made up of 13 amino acids. The chain's CDR3 is CASTLGWAGELFF. The CDR3 nucleotides read TGTGCCAGCACCCTCGGTTGGGCCGGGGAGCTGTTTTTT.

The rearrangement uses TRBV28 and TRBJ1-4; no clear D. The CDR3 is 14 residues long. Germline V gene lookup returns CDR1 MDHEN and CDR2 SYDVKM. The V gene lost 3 bases and the J gene lost 4 bases, with 9 bases spanning the gap. This CDR3 reads CASSFGQLNEKLFF. CDR3 nucleotides: TGTGCCAGCAGTTTCGGTCAGCTTAATGAAAAACTGTTTTTT. The complete variable domain, with remaining parts taken from reference TRBV28 and TRBJ1-4, reads DVKVTQSSRYLVKRTGEKVFLECVQDMDHENMFWYRQDPGLGLRLIYFSYDVKMKEKGDIPEGYSVSREKKERFSLILESASTNQTSMYLCASSFGQLNEKLFFGSGTQLSVL.

This chain connects TRBV19 to TRBJ2-3; D possibly corresponds to TRBD1 (6 bases). V gave up 5 bases and J gave up 0 bases, with 12 bases separating them. CDR3 length equals 15 residues. CDR1 and CDR2 (germline): LNHDA, SQIVND (reference sequence). The chain's CDR3 is CASSRTELSTDTQYF. Written as DNA, the CDR3 is TGTGCCAGTAGTCGGACAGAGTTAAGCACAGATACGCAGTATTTT.

The chain uses TRBV4-2 and TRBJ2-3, with no clear D. The CDR3 is 15 amino acids. Trimming took off 4 bases at V and 2 bases at J, with 13 bases between the two ends. Germline CDR1 LGHNA, CDR2 YNFKEQ. DNA for the CDR3: TGTGCCAGCAGCCCACCGACGGCGTCCACAGATACGCAGTATTTT. Its protein product is CASSPPTASTDTQYF.

V is TRBV4-3 and J is TRBJ2-1; D is perhaps TRBD1 (6 bases). CDR1 and CDR2 from the germline V gene are LGHNA and YSLEER. V lost 0 bases, J lost 4 bases, and 13 bases lay in between. CDR3 size: 16 residues. The CDR3 DNA sequence: TGCGCCAGCAGCCAAGATGAAGGGACACCTTACAATGAGCAGTTCTTC. Residues: CASSQDEGTPYNEQFF.

With regard to this clone: The junction and the germline gene differ at one end; a read error may be behind it. This chain links TRBV5-1 with TRBJ1-3; 8 bases agree with TRBD1. Per germline, CDR1 SGHRS and CDR2 YFSETQ. The CDR3 is 12 residues long. The CDR3 sequence: CASSLGGQGVHF. The CDR3 nucleotides read TGCGCCAGCAGCTTGGGTGGACAGGGAGTTCATTTT.

V and J are TRBV6-2 or TRBV6-3 and TRBJ2-7; D could derive from TRBD1 or TRBD2 (5 bases each). V was pared by 2 bases and J by 6 bases, with 23 bases between. This CDR3 has 17 residues. Looked up from germline, CDR1 is MNHEY and CDR2 is SVGEGT. The CDR3 loop is CASSYPSNGTFSREQYF. DNA of the CDR3: TGTGCCAGCAGTTACCCCTCTAATGGGACCTTTTCCCGCGAGCAGTACTTC.

V usage is TRBV5-1 and J usage is TRBJ2-5; D possibly corresponds to TRBD2 (6 bases). Germline loops: CDR1 SGHRS, CDR2 YFSETQ. The CDR3 is 14 residues long. The germline V and J ends were trimmed by 3 bases and 6 bases, with 15 bases remaining between them. CDR3 protein: CASSSTLGRKTQYF. DNA of the CDR3: TGCGCCAGCAGCTCCACTCTGGGGAGGAAGACCCAGTACTTC. Looking up the rest from reference TRBV5-1 and TRBJ2-5 gives the full variable domain: KAGVTQTPRYLIKTRGQQVTLSCSPISGHRSVSWYQQTPGQGLQFLFEYFSETQRNKGNFPGRFSGRQFSNSRSEMNVSTLELGDSALYLCASSSTLGRKTQYFGPGTRLLVL.

V usage is TRBV5-4 and J usage is TRBJ2-1; TRBD1 aligns across 8 bases. Germline assignment: CDR1 SGHNT and CDR2 YYREEE (reference sequence). This CDR3 has 15 residues. V was pared by 2 bases and J by 4 bases, with 5 bases of the junction left unmatched. CDR3 loop: CASSFRDRPYNEQFF. CDR3 sequence (DNA): TGTGCCAGCAGCTTCCGGGACAGGCCTTACAATGAGCAGTTCTTC.

The genes are TRBV24-1 and TRBJ2-3, with D possibly TRBD1 on 6 matching bases. CDR1 is KGHDR and CDR2 is SFDVKD in the germline V gene. This CDR3 has 15 residues. Trimming shortened V by 7 bases and J by 0 bases, and 13 bases separated the two germline ends. CDR3 sequence: CATRTGTLSTDTQYF. DNA for the CDR3: TGTGCCACCAGGACCGGGACACTAAGCACAGATACGCAGTATTTT.

This clone was counted only a few times. The rearrangement joins TRBV11-1 to TRBJ2-7; 8 bases map to TRBD1. Unmatched junction bases numbered 2, after V lost 4 bases and J lost 3 bases. The CDR3 runs 13 residues. The germline CDR1 and CDR2 sequences are SGHAT and FQDESV (reference sequence). CDR3 sequence: CASSSGQGYEQYF. In DNA, the CDR3 is TGTGCCAGCAGCTCCGGACAGGGCTACGAGCAGTACTTC.

The V and J genes are TRBV10-3 and TRBJ1-4; TRBD1 agrees at 9 bases. The germline CDR1 and CDR2 sequences are ENHRY and SYGVKD. J was trimmed by 0 bases and V by 3 bases; bases with no gene match: 8. The CDR3 runs 18 residues. CDR3 loop: CAISDAGTGSTTNEKLFF. The CDR3 DNA reads TGTGCCATCAGTGATGCCGGGACAGGGTCTACAACTAATGAAAAACTGTTTTTT.

V gene TRBV28 combines with J gene TRBJ2-7; possibly TRBD1 or TRBD2 for D (6 bases each). V lost 3 bases and J 2 bases, leaving 14 bases between the germline ends. There are 15 residues in the CDR3. The V gene's germline CDR1 is MDHEN and CDR2 SYDVKM. The CDR3 DNA reads as TGTGCCAGCAGTTTTATAGGGGGAGGTACCTACGAGCAGTACTTC. Translated: CASSFIGGGTYEQYF.

The chain couples TRBV11-2 to TRBJ2-7; D is possibly TRBD1 (6 bases). Germline CDR1 SGHAT, CDR2 FQNNGV. V was clipped by 3 bases and J by 3 bases, with 15 bases between them. This CDR3 is built from 15 residues. The CDR3 DNA reads as TGTGCCAGCAGCTTGGAGTCGACAGGTTACTACGAGCAGTACTTC. Its translation is CASSLESTGYYEQYF. The full variable domain, rest sourced from reference TRBV11-2 and TRBJ2-7, is EAGVAQSPRYKIIEKRQSVAFWCNPISGHATLYWYQQILGQGPKLLIQFQNNGVVDDSQLPKDRFSAERLKGVDSTLKIQPAKLEDSAVYLCASSLESTGYYEQYFGPGTRLTVT.

The CDR3 coding sequence is TGCAGTGCTAGAAAGGCCGGGGAGCTGTTTTTT. Protein product: CSARKAGELFF. This chain connects TRBV20-1 to TRBJ2-2, with no clear D. Per germline, CDR1 DFQATT and CDR2 SNEGSKA (reference sequence). Trimming stripped 2 bases from V and 6 bases from J, with 4 bases between. The CDR3 sequence is 11 residues long.

This chain links TRBV20-1 with TRBJ2-7; D remains unclear. The CDR3 is 10 residues long. Germline values: CDR1 DFQATT, CDR2 SNEGSKA (reference sequence). The germline V and J ends were trimmed by 6 bases and 4 bases, with 7 bases remaining between them. In nucleotides, the CDR3 is TGCAGTGCAATCGGTTACGAGCAGTACTTC. As protein: CSAIGYEQYF.

This clone was observed a handful of times. The gene calls are TRBV28 and TRBJ2-3; 7 nucleotides line up with TRBD1. Germline trimming cut 2 bases from V and 5 bases from J; bases unmatched to any gene: 7. The germline gives CDR1 MDHEN, CDR2 SYDVKM. The CDR3 is 15 amino acids. As DNA, the CDR3 is TGTGCCAGCAGTTTAACCGGGACAGTTCGAGATACGCAGTATTTT. Residues: CASSLTGTVRDTQYF.

The chain joins TRBV3-1 (or the pseudogene TRBV3-2) to TRBJ1-2; 7 positions agree with TRBD1. This CDR3 has 16 amino acids. Germline CDR1 and CDR2: LGHDT and YNNKEL (reference sequence). The ends lost 0 bases at V and 6 bases at J; junction bases unmatched: 10. The CDR3 is CASSQDWAGGANGYTF. The CDR3 DNA reads TGTGCCAGCAGCCAAGATTGGGCAGGGGGGGCGAATGGCTACACCTTC.

The chain couples TRBV6-2 or TRBV6-3 to TRBJ1-2; TRBD1 matches 7 bases. The CDR3 runs to 16 residues. Unmatched junction bases numbered 13, after V lost 5 bases and J lost 4 bases. The germline V gene encodes CDR1 MNHEY and CDR2 SVGEGT. CDR3 loop: CASSQQAIQGGYGYTF. The CDR3 DNA reads as TGTGCCAGCAGTCAACAAGCGATCCAGGGGGGCTATGGCTACACCTTC.

The V and J genes are TRBV10-3 and TRBJ2-7, with TRBD2 identical over 10 bases. Germline V lookup: CDR1 ENHRY, CDR2 SYGVKD. The length of the CDR3 is 12 residues. J gave up 4 bases and V 8 bases, and 2 bases lay outside the gene matches. The chain's CDR3 is CAIGTSVYEQYF. The CDR3 bases are TGTGCCATCGGGACTAGCGTTTACGAGCAGTACTTC.

This sequence joins TRBV4-2 and TRBJ2-7; 7 bases align to TRBD2. J was trimmed by 4 bases and V by 0 bases; bases with no gene match: 6. Germline CDR1 LGHNA, CDR2 YNFKEQ. This CDR3 is 15 amino acids long. CDR3 sequence (DNA): TGTGCCAGCAGCCAAGATGAAGCGGGGTGGTACGAGCAGTACTTC. It specifies CASSQDEAGWYEQYF.

This clone showed up just a few times. The V gene is TRBV6-5, the J gene TRBJ1-2; TRBD1 matches 8 bases. Per germline, CDR1 MNHEY and CDR2 SVGAGI. This CDR3 contains 13 residues. V shed 6 bases, J shed 8 bases, and the junction held 8 bases outside the gene matches. CDR3 sequence reads: CASSWTGMKGYTF. The CDR3 DNA follows: TGTGCCAGCAGCTGGACAGGGATGAAAGGCTACACCTTC.